Included here is one T cell receptor (beta chain) sequence, with context. Its antigen is as yet unknown. Repertoires were generated with immunoSEQ multiplex PCR, while TCRdb's copy carries only in-frame clones and drops some. The table has approximately 49,000 clones, 89% seen once; the top ten hold under 0.65%. This specimen comes from a study of graft-versus-host responses after intestinal transplantation. The CDR3 loop spans 16 amino acids. The V segment lost 5 bases and the J segment 2 bases; nucleotides outside the gene matches: 7. The germline V gene encodes CDR1 SGHTA and CDR2 FQGNSA. Here the sequenced sample was unstimulated CD4+ T cells sorted from spleen or lymph node cells, taken before transplant. The receptor comes from a human donor who was the organ donor for an intestinal transplant. The chain is built from TRBV7-2 and TRBJ2-7; 12 nucleotides line up with TRBD2. The CDR3 DNA reads TGTGCCAGCAGCACCCGAGGACTAGCGGGACCCTACGAGCAGTACTTC. Protein: CASSTRGLAGPYEQYF.